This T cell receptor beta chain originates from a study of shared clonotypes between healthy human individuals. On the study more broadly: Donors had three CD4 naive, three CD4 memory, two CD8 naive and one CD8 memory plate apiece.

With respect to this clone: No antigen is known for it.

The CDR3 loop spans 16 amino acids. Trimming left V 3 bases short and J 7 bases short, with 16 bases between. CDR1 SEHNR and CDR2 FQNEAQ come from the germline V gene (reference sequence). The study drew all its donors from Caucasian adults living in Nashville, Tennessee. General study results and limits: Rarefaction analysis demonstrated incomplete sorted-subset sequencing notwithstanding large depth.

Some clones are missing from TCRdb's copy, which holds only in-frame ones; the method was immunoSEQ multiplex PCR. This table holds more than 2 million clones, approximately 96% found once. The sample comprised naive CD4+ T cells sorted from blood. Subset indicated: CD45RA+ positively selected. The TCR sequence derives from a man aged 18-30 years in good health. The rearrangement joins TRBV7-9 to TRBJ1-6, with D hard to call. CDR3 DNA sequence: TGTGCCAGCAGCTTTACATTTTCGGGTAACAATTCACCCCTCCACTTT. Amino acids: CASSFTFSGNNSPLHF.